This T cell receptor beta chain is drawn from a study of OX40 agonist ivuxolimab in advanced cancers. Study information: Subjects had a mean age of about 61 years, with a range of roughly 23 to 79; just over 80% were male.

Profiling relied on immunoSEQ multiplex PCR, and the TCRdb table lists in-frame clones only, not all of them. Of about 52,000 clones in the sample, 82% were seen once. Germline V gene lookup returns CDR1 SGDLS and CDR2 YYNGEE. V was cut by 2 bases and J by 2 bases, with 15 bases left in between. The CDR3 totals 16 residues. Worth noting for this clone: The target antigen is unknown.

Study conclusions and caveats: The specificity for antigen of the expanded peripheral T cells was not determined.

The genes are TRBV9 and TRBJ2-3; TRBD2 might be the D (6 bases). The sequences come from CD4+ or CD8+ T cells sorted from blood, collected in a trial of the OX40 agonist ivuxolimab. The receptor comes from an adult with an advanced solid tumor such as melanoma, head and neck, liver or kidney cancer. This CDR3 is CASSVSWTMLTDTQYF. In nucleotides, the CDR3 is TGTGCCAGCAGCGTCTCTTGGACTATGCTCACAGATACGCAGTATTTT. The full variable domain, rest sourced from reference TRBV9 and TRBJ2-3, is DSGVTQTPKHLITATGQRVTLRCSPRSGDLSVYWYQQSLDQGLQFLIQYYNGEERAKGNILERFSAQQFPDLHSELNLSSLELGDSALYFCASSVSWTMLTDTQYFGPGTRLTVL.